Listed here are 18 T cell receptor beta chains from one sample, sequenced in a study of blood T cells in healthy people across ages. The second PCR ran about 6 to 12 cycles with a sample-barcoded 5' primer and J-beta primers. TCRdb re-called the 5' RACE reads with MiXCR, one entry per CDR3 protein. Counted here are 1.5 million to 2 million distinct CDR3 sequences, less than 50% occurring once; the ten biggest clones make up 2.1%. Sequencing input: blood. These receptors all stem from a woman aged 40-49 years in good health.

The chain uses TRBV5-1 and TRBJ2-7, with 7 positions matching TRBD1. This CDR3 comprises 15 residues. The J segment lost 5 bases and the V segment lost 4 bases, leaving 12 bases of the junction unmatched. CDR1 SGHRS and CDR2 YFSETQ come from the germline V gene. The CDR3 is CASSPTERGLNEQYF. The CDR3 DNA sequence: TGCGCCAGCAGCCCAACCGAGAGGGGGCTAAACGAGCAGTACTTC.

Only one count was recorded for this clonotype. The chain links TRBV27 to TRBJ2-1; 10 bases map to TRBD2. There are 16 residues in the CDR3. The junction had 14 bases not matched to a gene; V was cut back by 7 bases and J by 8 bases. Per germline, CDR1 MNHEY and CDR2 SMNVEV (reference sequence). The CDR3 loop is CASISNQRGGGYEQFF. The CDR3 DNA sequence: TGTGCCAGCATTTCAAACCAGCGGGGGGGCGGTTATGAGCAGTTCTTC.

This clonotype was seen more than once but under ten times. The chain links TRBV20-1 to TRBJ1-5; unclear D gene. Between the trimmed V and J ends, which lost 4 bases and 3 bases, there was a span of 10 bases. There are 13 residues in the CDR3. Germline CDR1 DFQATT, CDR2 SNEGSKA (reference sequence). CDR3: CSAKTDPNQPQHF. In DNA form, the CDR3 reads TGCAGTGCTAAAACAGACCCCAATCAGCCCCAGCATTTT.

In its sample, this clonotype was seen a few times. The chain carries TRBV13 and TRBJ2-7, with 7 bases fitting TRBD1. The CDR3 covers 15 residues. Germline V gives CDR1 PRHDT, CDR2 FYEKMQ (reference sequence). The ends lost 5 bases at V and 0 bases at J; junction bases unmatched: 7. The CDR3: CASSPRGINSYEQYF. CDR3 DNA sequence: TGTGCCAGCAGCCCCAGGGGGATCAACTCCTACGAGCAGTACTTC.

This rearrangement joins TRBV18 to TRBJ2-1; 8 nucleotides match TRBD1. The J segment lost 6 bases and the V segment lost 0 bases, leaving 10 bases of the junction unmatched. This CDR3 comprises 17 residues. CDR1 and CDR2 from the germline V gene are KGHSH and LQKENI. The CDR3 spells CASSPPAGTGPSNEQFF. In nucleotides, the CDR3 is TGTGCCAGCTCACCACCGGCCGGGACAGGTCCCTCCAATGAGCAGTTCTTC.

This clonotype was seen only a few times. This chain joins TRBV12-3 or TRBV12-4 and TRBJ1-4; D perhaps matches TRBD1 (6 bases). Trimming stripped 6 bases from V and 4 bases from J, with 15 bases between. This CDR3 contains 15 residues. CDR3 nucleotides: TGTGCCAGCAGCCAAGATAGGGGGTTTAATGAAAAACTGTTTTTT. This codes for CASSQDRGFNEKLFF.

The chain joins TRBV4-1 to TRBJ2-3, with a possible D match to TRBD2 (5 bases). The CDR3 covers 16 residues. Trimming took 0 bases from V and 3 from J, leaving 13 bases between them. Germline lookup yields CDR1 MGHRA and CDR2 YSYEKL. CDR3 protein: CASSQEARGWTDTQYF. DNA of the CDR3: TGCGCCAGCAGCCAAGAGGCCCGGGGATGGACAGATACGCAGTATTTT.

This chain links TRBV3-1 with TRBJ2-6, with D hard to call. The CDR3 has 13 residues. Trimming shortened V by 4 bases and J by 5 bases, and 6 bases separated the two germline ends. Germline V CDR1 and CDR2: LGHDT, YNNKEL (reference sequence). In nucleotides, the CDR3 is TGTGCCAGCAGCCTTAAACGGGCCAACGTCCTGACTTTC. The encoded protein is CASSLKRANVLTF.

This clonotype has just a few counts. A junction end diverges from the germline sequence, so it may reflect a read error. The chain uses TRBV5-1 and TRBJ2-1; D is uncertain. This CDR3 comprises 13 residues. CDR1 is SGHRS and CDR2 is YFSETQ in the germline V gene. DNA of the CDR3: TGTGCCAGCAGCTTTAACTCCTACAATGAGCAGTTCTTC. Protein: CASSFNSYNEQFF.

The rearrangement links TRBV9 to TRBJ2-1, with 10 positions matching TRBD1. Trimming at V came to 6 bases and at J to 9 bases, leaving 15 bases not matched to a gene. CDR3 size: 16 residues. Germline CDR1 SGDLS, CDR2 YYNGEE. The chain's CDR3 is CASTGASTGGSGEQFF. As DNA, the CDR3 is TGTGCCAGCACCGGGGCCTCGACAGGGGGCTCGGGTGAGCAGTTCTTC.

The gene calls are TRBV20-1 and TRBJ2-1; 11 nucleotides align to TRBD2. This CDR3 has 16 residues. Germline trimming cut 4 bases from V and 3 bases from J; bases unmatched to any gene: 8. The V gene's germline CDR1 is DFQATT and CDR2 SNEGSKA (reference sequence). CDR3 nucleotides: TGCAGTGCTATGGGTGCTAGCGGGGGGTACTACAATGAGCAGTTCTTC. Protein: CSAMGASGGYYNEQFF.

In its sample, this clonotype was seen many times. The chain carries TRBV4-3 and TRBJ2-5, with 9 positions matching TRBD1. The germline V gene has CDR1 LGHNA and CDR2 YSLEER. V gave up 0 bases and J gave up 6 bases; unmatched junction bases: 2. The CDR3 is 14 amino acids. In nucleotides, the CDR3 is TGCGCCAGCAGCCAAGATGGACAGGGGAAGACCCAGTACTTC. Amino acid sequence: CASSQDGQGKTQYF.

V gene TRBV4-2 combines with J gene TRBJ1-5; 7 bases fit TRBD1. CDR1 LGHNA and CDR2 YNFKEQ come from the germline V gene. The CDR3 has 16 residues. V lost 0 bases to trimming and J lost 7 bases; unmatched junction nucleotides: 9. Here the CDR3 reads CASSQDPDRADQPQHF. The CDR3 coding sequence is TGTGCCAGCAGCCAAGACCCAGACAGGGCGGACCAGCCCCAGCATTTT.

This clonotype was seen a few times. Written as DNA, the CDR3 is TGTGCCAGCAGCCAAGCGGTCGGGGCCGCGCTTCTTGGGGCCAACGTCCTGACTTTC. It codes for CASSQAVGAALLGANVLTF. The chain uses TRBV4-2 and TRBJ2-6; perhaps D is TRBD1 or TRBD2 (5 bases each). CDR3 length: 19 amino acids. Germline V gene sequence: CDR1 LGHNA, CDR2 YNFKEQ. V dropped 1 base and J dropped 3 bases, with 19 bases sitting between them.

The chain carries TRBV6-1 and TRBJ2-5; unclear D gene. The assigned J gene may be wrong: the sequence end matches TRBJ2-7 better. CDR1 is MNHNS, CDR2 SASEGT, per germline. The CDR3 runs to 14 residues. CDR3 loop: CASIKLVTGVEQYF. In DNA form, the CDR3 reads TGTGCCAGCATTAAGTTAGTAACGGGCGTCGAGCAGTACTTC.

This clonotype was counted a single time. The chain carries TRBV20-1 and TRBJ2-3, with 7 bases aligning to TRBD1. CDR1 is DFQATT and CDR2 is SNEGSKA in the germline V gene (reference sequence). The CDR3 runs 15 residues. J was trimmed by 2 bases and V by 3 bases; bases with no gene match: 8. DNA for the CDR3: TGCAGTGCTAGGTTCGGGACAGTCTCCACAGATACGCAGTATTTT. Its protein product is CSARFGTVSTDTQYF.

This sequence joins TRBV5-1 and TRBJ1-4; 9 nucleotides line up with TRBD1. Trimming cost V 4 bases and J 5 bases; bases outside gene matches: 12. Per the germline V gene, CDR1 is SGHRS and CDR2 is YFSETQ. CDR3 length: 17 amino acids. DNA for the CDR3: TGCGCCAGCAGCGGAGACACAGGGGGCCGTTTCAATGAAAAACTGTTTTTT. The encoded protein is CASSGDTGGRFNEKLFF. Together with reference TRBV5-1 and TRBJ1-4, the CDR3 gives the full variable domain: KAGVTQTPRYLIKTRGQQVTLSCSPISGHRSVSWYQQTPGQGLQFLFEYFSETQRNKGNFPGRFSGRQFSNSRSEMNVSTLELGDSALYLCASSGDTGGRFNEKLFFGSGTQLSVL.

The table lists this clonotype with a few counts. This chain uses TRBV4-3 with TRBJ1-5; the D is unclear. The CDR3 is made up of 17 amino acids. V was pared by 0 bases and J by 4 bases, with 16 bases between. Germline CDR1 is LGHNA and CDR2 is YSLEER. The CDR3 loop reads CASSQDRIGSENQPQHF. The CDR3 nucleotides are TGCGCCAGCAGCCAAGATCGTATTGGGTCAGAGAATCAGCCCCAGCATTTT.